The 18 T cell receptor beta chains below all came from one sample that was sequenced in a study of cytomegalovirus exposure and HLA in healthy donors (dated by TCRdb to 2015 to 2018). Libraries came from the immunoSEQ multiplex PCR assay. For the multiplex PCR, a mixture combining 60 forward primers for TCR Vbeta segments and 13 reverse primers for TCR Jbeta segments was used. TCRdb's version of the immuneACCESS table is confined to in-frame rearrangements and falls short of the full clone set. An unresolved V gene accounts for under half of the shortfall where checked; the remainder is of unknown origin. Present in this sample are fewer than 150,000 clones, 79% of which were seen just once. The ten most abundant clones make up about 6.8% of the sample. The sample taken for sequencing was PBMCs. The receptors were gathered from a man in his forties in good health and CMV-seropositive.

V gene TRBV6-5 combines with J gene TRBJ2-7; 11 positions match TRBD2. Trimming at V came to 6 bases and at J to 4 bases, leaving 8 bases not matched to a gene. CDR3 length: 15 residues. Germline CDR1 is MNHEY and CDR2 is SVGAGI. Here the CDR3 reads CASRHPGLAVYEQYF. CDR3 DNA sequence: TGTGCCAGCAGACATCCGGGACTAGCGGTATACGAGCAGTACTTC.

The chain links TRBV7-9 to TRBJ2-1, with 7 bases identical to TRBD2. The germline CDR1 and CDR2 sequences are SEHNR and FQNEAQ (reference sequence). This CDR3 is 15 amino acids long. J lost 3 bases, V lost 5 bases, and 7 bases had no gene match. The CDR3: CASSSSGPFYNEQFF. CDR3 DNA sequence: TGTGCCAGCAGCAGTAGCGGGCCTTTCTACAATGAGCAGTTCTTC.

The V call is TRBV5-1, the J call TRBJ1-1; maybe TRBD1 (5 bases). V shed 1 base and J shed 2 bases, with 9 bases lying between them. Germline CDR1 and CDR2: SGHRS and YFSETQ. The length of the CDR3 is 14 residues. The CDR3 is CASSLSQGNTEAFF. The CDR3 nucleotides are TGCGCCAGCAGCTTGAGTCAGGGAAACACTGAAGCTTTCTTT.

V is TRBV21-1 and J is TRBJ2-1; the tabulated D call, TRBD1, remains unverified against the DNA. TRBV21-1 corresponds to a pseudogene. CDR3 size: 19 residues. The CDR3 sequence is CASSKSRESQDRGRNEQFF. As DNA, the CDR3 is TGTGCCAGCAGCAAATCGCGAGAGTCCCAGGACAGGGGGAGGAATGAGCAGTTCTTC.

This rearrangement joins TRBV10-1 to TRBJ2-1; 7 bases fit TRBD1. CDR1 WNHNN and CDR2 SYGVQD come from the germline V gene (reference sequence). V shed 5 bases, J shed 7 bases, and the junction held 8 bases outside the gene matches. CDR3 length: 14 amino acids. In DNA form, the CDR3 reads TGCGCCAGCAGTAAGGACAGGTCCTGGAATGAGCAGTTCTTC. Amino acid sequence: CASSKDRSWNEQFF.

The genes are TRBV7-9 and TRBJ2-3, with D perhaps TRBD2 (6 bases). Germline V gene lookup returns CDR1 SEHNR and CDR2 FQNEAQ (reference sequence). This CDR3 is 16 amino acids long. V dropped 5 bases and J dropped 2 bases, with 17 bases sitting between them. The CDR3 spells CASSPGVSGSTDTQYF. The CDR3 DNA reads TGTGCCAGCAGCCCCGGCGTTAGCGGATCCACAGATACGCAGTATTTT.

The chain couples TRBV28 to TRBJ1-2; 9 bases map to TRBD1. With 10 bases clipped from V and 2 bases from J, the junction kept 5 bases outside the gene matches. CDR1 is MDHEN and CDR2 is SYDVKM in the germline V gene. The CDR3 extends over 13 amino acids. The CDR3 here is CATTGGGNYGYTF. DNA of the CDR3: TGTGCCACAACAGGGGGCGGCAACTATGGCTACACCTTC.

The chain has TRBV10-1 and TRBJ2-7; 8 bases align to TRBD1. This CDR3 is 14 amino acids long. V lost 4 bases and J lost 3; bases outside the gene matches: 5. Germline CDR1 is WNHNN and CDR2 is SYGVQD (reference sequence). This CDR3 reads CASSVGQGFYEQYF. CDR3 nucleotides: TGCGCCAGCAGTGTAGGACAGGGATTCTACGAGCAGTACTTC.

The rearrangement joins TRBV5-1 to TRBJ1-3; 8 bases match TRBD1. The CDR3 has 14 residues. The germline gives CDR1 SGHRS, CDR2 YFSETQ. J lost 3 bases, V lost 5 bases, and 4 bases had no gene match. The CDR3 DNA follows: TGCGCCAGCAGTTCGGACAGGGATGGAAACACCATATATTTT. Protein: CASSSDRDGNTIYF.

The V gene is TRBV19, the J gene TRBJ1-1, with D possibly being TRBD1 (5 bases). CDR1 is LNHDA, CDR2 SQIVND, per germline (reference sequence). This CDR3 region has 13 residues. Deletions cut 3 bases from V and 4 bases from J, with 9 bases between. CDR3 region: CASSMTVRTEAFF. The DNA of the CDR3 is TGTGCCAGTAGTATGACAGTTCGCACTGAAGCTTTCTTT.

The chain employs TRBV6-5 and TRBJ2-2; 7 bases agree with TRBD1. The CDR3 covers 15 residues. CDR1 and CDR2 from the germline V gene are MNHEY and SVGAGI. The V gene end was trimmed by 5 bases and the J gene end by 6 bases; junction bases not matched to a gene: 9. CDR3 region: CASSNRDSPSGELFF. The CDR3 DNA reads TGTGCCAGCAGTAACCGGGACAGTCCCTCCGGGGAGCTGTTTTTT.

The sample holds a few counts of this clone. The rearrangement uses TRBV7-2 and TRBJ1-3; TRBD1 agrees at 8 bases. Germline CDR1 and CDR2: SGHTA and FQGNSA. V shed 6 bases and J 4 bases; nucleotides not matched to a gene: 5. This CDR3 spans 14 amino acids. CDR3 loop: CASSWTGRGNTIYF. Written as DNA, the CDR3 is TGTGCCAGCAGTTGGACAGGGAGGGGAAACACCATATATTTT.

Details on this clone: At the DNA level, this CDR3 is encoded by other sequences in the same sample as well. The rearrangement joins TRBV27 to TRBJ2-7; TRBD1 agrees at 7 bases. The length of the CDR3 is 13 residues. J was trimmed by 2 bases and V by 4 bases; bases with no gene match: 2. Germline loops: CDR1 MNHEY, CDR2 SMNVEV (reference sequence). Here the CDR3 reads CASSSGQTYEQYF. The CDR3 DNA reads TGTGCCAGCAGTTCGGGACAGACCTACGAGCAGTACTTC.

The chain joins TRBV6-6 to TRBJ1-2, with TRBD1 matching 7 bases. This CDR3 has 16 amino acids. Germline CDR1 MNHNY, CDR2 SVGAGI (reference sequence). V lost 5 bases to trimming and J lost 2 bases; unmatched junction nucleotides: 11. Written as DNA, the CDR3 is TGTGCCAGCAGTCGTCCCCCCGACAGGGCCAACTATGGCTACACCTTC. Residues: CASSRPPDRANYGYTF.

Concerning this clone itself: This same CDR3 is encoded by further DNA sequences in the sample. The chain uses TRBV30 and TRBJ2-1, with D perhaps matching TRBD2 (5 bases). Germline CDR1 is GTSNPN and CDR2 is SVGIG (reference sequence). The CDR3 spans 12 residues. V lost 1 base and J 13 bases, leaving 14 bases between the germline ends. The CDR3 DNA reads TGTGCCTGGAGTGGCATCCTCGGAGGCCAGTTCTTC. Translating gives CAWSGILGGQFF.

Only a few counts were recorded for this clone. In the same sample, other DNA sequences code for this CDR3. V gene TRBV19 combines with J gene TRBJ2-2, with TRBD2 identical over 7 bases. From germline, CDR1 is LNHDA and CDR2 SQIVND (reference sequence). J lost 4 bases, V lost 5 bases, and 4 bases had no gene match. There are 14 residues in the CDR3. CDR3 in amino acids: CASSPGGGTGELFF. The DNA of the CDR3 is TGTGCCAGTAGTCCTGGGGGGGGCACCGGGGAGCTGTTTTTT.

The rearrangement uses TRBV5-1 and TRBJ2-5; 10 nucleotides line up with TRBD1. CDR1 SGHRS and CDR2 YFSETQ come from the germline V gene. This CDR3 is built from 17 residues. J gave up 6 bases and V 3 bases, and 14 bases lay outside the gene matches. DNA of the CDR3: TGCGCCAGCAGCTCGCGAACCGGGACAGGGGAAATACAGACCCAGTACTTC. Amino acid sequence: CASSSRTGTGEIQTQYF. Full variable domain (missing parts from reference TRBV5-1 and TRBJ2-5): KAGVTQTPRYLIKTRGQQVTLSCSPISGHRSVSWYQQTPGQGLQFLFEYFSETQRNKGNFPGRFSGRQFSNSRSEMNVSTLELGDSALYLCASSSRTGTGEIQTQYFGPGTRLLVL.

This chain uses TRBV5-1 with TRBJ1-2, with 9 nucleotides matching TRBD1. This CDR3 has 14 amino acids. CDR1 SGHRS and CDR2 YFSETQ come from the germline V gene. V shed 4 bases and J 7 bases; nucleotides not matched to a gene: 8. CDR3 sequence reads: CASSVQGADGGYTF. CDR3 DNA sequence: TGCGCCAGCAGCGTACAGGGGGCAGATGGTGGCTACACCTTC. Based on the CDR3 plus reference TRBV5-1 and TRBJ1-2, the full variable domain is KAGVTQTPRYLIKTRGQQVTLSCSPISGHRSVSWYQQTPGQGLQFLFEYFSETQRNKGNFPGRFSGRQFSNSRSEMNVSTLELGDSALYLCASSVQGADGGYTFGSGTRLTVV.